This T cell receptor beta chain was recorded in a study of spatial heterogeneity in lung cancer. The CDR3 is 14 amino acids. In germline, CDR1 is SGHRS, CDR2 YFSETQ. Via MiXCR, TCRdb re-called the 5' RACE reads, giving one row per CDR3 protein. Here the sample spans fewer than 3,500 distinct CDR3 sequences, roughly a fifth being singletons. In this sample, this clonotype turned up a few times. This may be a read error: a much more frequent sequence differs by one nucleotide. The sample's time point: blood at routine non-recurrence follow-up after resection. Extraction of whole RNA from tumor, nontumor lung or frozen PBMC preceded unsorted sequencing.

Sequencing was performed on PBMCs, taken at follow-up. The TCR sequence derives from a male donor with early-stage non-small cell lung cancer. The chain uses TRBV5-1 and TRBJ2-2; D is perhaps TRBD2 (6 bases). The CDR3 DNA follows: TGCGTCAGCAGCGAGGGACTGCGGACCGGGGAGCTGTTTTTT. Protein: CVSSEGLRTGELFF.